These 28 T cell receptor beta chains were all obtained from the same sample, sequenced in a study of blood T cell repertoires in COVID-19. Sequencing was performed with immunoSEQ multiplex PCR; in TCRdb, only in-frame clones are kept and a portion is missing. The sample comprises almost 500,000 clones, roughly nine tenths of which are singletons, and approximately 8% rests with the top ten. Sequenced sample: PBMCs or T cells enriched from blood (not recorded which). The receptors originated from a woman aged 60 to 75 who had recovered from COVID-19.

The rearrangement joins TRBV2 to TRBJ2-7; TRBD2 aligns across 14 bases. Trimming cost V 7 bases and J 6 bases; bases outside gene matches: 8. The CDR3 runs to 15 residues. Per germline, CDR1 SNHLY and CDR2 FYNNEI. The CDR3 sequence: CASTWGLAGEGEQYF. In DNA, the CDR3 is TGTGCCAGCACCTGGGGACTAGCGGGGGAGGGCGAGCAGTACTTC.

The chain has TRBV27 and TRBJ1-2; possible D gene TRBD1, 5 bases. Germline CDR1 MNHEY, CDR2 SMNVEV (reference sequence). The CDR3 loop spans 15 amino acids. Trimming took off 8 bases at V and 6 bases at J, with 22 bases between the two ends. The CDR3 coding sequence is TGTGCCAGCTCTGCGGGGCAGGCGATTTTCCATGGCTACACCTTC. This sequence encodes CASSAGQAIFHGYTF.

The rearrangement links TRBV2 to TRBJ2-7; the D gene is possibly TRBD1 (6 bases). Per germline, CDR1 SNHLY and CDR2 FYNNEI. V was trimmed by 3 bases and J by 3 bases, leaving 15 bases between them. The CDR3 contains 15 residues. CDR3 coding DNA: TGTGCCAGCAGTGAGGGGGACATCCCCCGCTACGAGCAGTACGTC. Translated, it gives CASSEGDIPRYEQYV.

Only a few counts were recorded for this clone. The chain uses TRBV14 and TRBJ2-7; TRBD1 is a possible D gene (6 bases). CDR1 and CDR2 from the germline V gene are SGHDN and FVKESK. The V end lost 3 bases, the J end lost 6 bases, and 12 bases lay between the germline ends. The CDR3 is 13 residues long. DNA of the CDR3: TGTGCCAGCAGCCAGATACAGGGCGGCGAGCAGTACGTC. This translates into CASSQIQGGEQYV.

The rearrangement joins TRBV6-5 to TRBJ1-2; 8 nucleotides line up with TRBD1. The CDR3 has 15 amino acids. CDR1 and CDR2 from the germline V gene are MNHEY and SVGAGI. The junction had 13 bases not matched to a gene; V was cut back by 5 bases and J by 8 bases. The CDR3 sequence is CASSQRTGSSRGYTF. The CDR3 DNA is TGTGCCAGCAGTCAAAGGACAGGGTCGTCGAGAGGCTACACCTTC.

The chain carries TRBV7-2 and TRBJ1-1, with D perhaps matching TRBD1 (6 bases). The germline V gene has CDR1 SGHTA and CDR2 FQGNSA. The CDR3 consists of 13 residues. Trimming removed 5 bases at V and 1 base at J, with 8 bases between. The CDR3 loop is CASSKDRNTEAFF. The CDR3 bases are TGTGCCAGCAGCAAGGACAGGAACACTGAAGCTTTCTTT.

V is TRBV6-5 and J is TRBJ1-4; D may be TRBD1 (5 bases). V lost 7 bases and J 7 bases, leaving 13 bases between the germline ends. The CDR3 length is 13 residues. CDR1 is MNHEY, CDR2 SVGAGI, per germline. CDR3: CASKARAVEKLFF. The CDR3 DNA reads TGTGCCAGCAAGGCCAGGGCGGTTGAAAAACTGTTTTTT.

The CDR3 protein is CASSLPGGASYGYTF. Here the CDR3 DNA reads TGTGCCAGCAGTTTACCAGGGGGCGCCTCCTATGGCTACACCTTC. V and J are TRBV28 and TRBJ1-2; TRBD1 aligns across 8 bases. CDR3 length: 15 residues. V gave up 2 bases and J gave up 4 bases; unmatched junction bases: 6. CDR1 is MDHEN, CDR2 SYDVKM, per germline.

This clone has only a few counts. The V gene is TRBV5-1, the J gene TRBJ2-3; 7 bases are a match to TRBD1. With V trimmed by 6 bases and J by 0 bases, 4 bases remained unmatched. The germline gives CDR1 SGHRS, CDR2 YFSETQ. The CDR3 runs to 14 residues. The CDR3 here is CASKEGASTDTQYF. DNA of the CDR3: TGCGCCAGCAAAGAGGGGGCTAGCACAGATACGCAGTATTTT.

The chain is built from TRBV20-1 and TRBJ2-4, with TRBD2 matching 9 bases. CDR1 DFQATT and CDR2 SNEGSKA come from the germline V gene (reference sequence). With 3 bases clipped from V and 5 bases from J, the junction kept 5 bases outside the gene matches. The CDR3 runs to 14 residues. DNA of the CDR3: TGCAGTGCTAGTGGCGGGGGGGCAGAAAACATTCAGTACTTC. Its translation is CSASGGGAENIQYF.

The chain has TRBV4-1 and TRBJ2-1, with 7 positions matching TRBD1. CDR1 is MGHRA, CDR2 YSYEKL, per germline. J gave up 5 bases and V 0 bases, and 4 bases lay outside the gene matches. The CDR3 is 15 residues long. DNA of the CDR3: TGCGCCAGCAGCCAAGACCCCGACAGGGACAATGAGCAGTTCTTC. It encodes CASSQDPDRDNEQFF.

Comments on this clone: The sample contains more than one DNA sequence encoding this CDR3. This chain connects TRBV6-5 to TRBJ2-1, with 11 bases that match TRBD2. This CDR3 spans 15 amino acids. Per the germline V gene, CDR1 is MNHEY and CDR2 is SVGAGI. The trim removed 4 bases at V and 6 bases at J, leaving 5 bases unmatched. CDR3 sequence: CASSLAGGPLNEQFF. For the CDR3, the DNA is TGTGCCAGCAGTTTAGCGGGGGGGCCTCTCAATGAGCAGTTCTTC.

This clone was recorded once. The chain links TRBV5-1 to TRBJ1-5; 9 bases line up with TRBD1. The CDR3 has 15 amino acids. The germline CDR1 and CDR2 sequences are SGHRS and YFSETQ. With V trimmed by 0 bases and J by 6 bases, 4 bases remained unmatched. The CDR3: CASSLATGGGQPQHF. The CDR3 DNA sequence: TGCGCCAGCAGCTTGGCTACAGGGGGCGGTCAGCCCCAGCATTTT. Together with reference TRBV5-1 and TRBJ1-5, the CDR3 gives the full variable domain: KAGVTQTPRYLIKTRGQQVTLSCSPISGHRSVSWYQQTPGQGLQFLFEYFSETQRNKGNFPGRFSGRQFSNSRSEMNVSTLELGDSALYLCASSLATGGGQPQHFGDGTRLSIL.

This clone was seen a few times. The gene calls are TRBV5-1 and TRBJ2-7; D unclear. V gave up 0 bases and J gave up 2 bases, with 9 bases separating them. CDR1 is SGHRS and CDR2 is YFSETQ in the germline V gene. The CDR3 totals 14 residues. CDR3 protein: CASSLVQNTYEQYF. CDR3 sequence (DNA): TGCGCCAGCAGCTTGGTACAAAACACCTACGAGCAGTACTTC.

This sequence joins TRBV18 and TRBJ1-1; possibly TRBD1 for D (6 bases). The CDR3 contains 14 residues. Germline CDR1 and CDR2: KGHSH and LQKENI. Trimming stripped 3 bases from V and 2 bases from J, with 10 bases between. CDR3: CASSPWTANTEAFF. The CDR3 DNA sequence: TGTGCCAGCTCACCCTGGACAGCCAACACTGAAGCTTTCTTT.

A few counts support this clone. CDR3 protein: CASSPPTGTYEQYF. In DNA form, the CDR3 reads TGTGCCAGCAGTCCGCCTACAGGGACCTACGAGCAGTACTTC. The rearrangement links TRBV6-2 or TRBV6-3 to TRBJ2-7; perhaps TRBD1 as D (6 bases). CDR3 length equals 14 residues. Trimming shortened V by 5 bases and J by 2 bases, and 13 bases separated the two germline ends. CDR1 is MNHEY and CDR2 is SVGEGT in the germline V gene.

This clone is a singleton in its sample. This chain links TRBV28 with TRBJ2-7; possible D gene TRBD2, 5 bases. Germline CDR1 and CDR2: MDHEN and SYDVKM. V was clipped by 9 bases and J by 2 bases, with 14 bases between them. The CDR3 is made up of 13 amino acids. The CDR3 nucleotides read TGTGCCAGTCGAGGGCGCACCCCCTACGAGCAGTACGTC. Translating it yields CASRGRTPYEQYV.

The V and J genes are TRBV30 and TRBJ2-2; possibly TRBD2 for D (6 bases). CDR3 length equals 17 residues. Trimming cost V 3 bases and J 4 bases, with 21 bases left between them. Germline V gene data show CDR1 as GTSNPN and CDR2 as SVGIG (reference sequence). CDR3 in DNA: TGTGCCTGGAGGATGGGACTCACCGGGCTCCTCACCGGGGAGCTGTTTTTT. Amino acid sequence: CAWRMGLTGLLTGELFF.

The DNA for the CDR3 is TGTGCCAGCAGCTCGCTACGGGGGGGCCTAACAGATACGCAGTATTTT. The encoded protein is CASSSLRGGLTDTQYF. The chain couples TRBV2 to TRBJ2-3, with 8 nucleotides matching TRBD2. Germline CDR1 SNHLY, CDR2 FYNNEI. The CDR3 contains 16 residues. J lost 3 bases, V lost 6 bases, and 11 bases had no gene match.

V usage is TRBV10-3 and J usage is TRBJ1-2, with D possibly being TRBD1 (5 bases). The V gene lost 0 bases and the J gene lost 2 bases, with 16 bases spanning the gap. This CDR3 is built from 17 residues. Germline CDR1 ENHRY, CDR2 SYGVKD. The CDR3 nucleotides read TGTGCCATCAGTGAGTCGCAGGGTAGCCCTTGGAACTATGGCTACACCTTC. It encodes CAISESQGSPWNYGYTF.

The CDR3 spells CATSRDPVGTDTQYF. The CDR3 DNA reads TGTGCCACCAGCAGAGATCCGGTGGGCACAGATACGCAGTATTTT. This chain uses TRBV15 with TRBJ2-3; D is uncertain. Trimming took 0 bases from V and 1 from J, leaving 8 bases between them. Looked up from germline, CDR1 is LNHNV and CDR2 is YYDKDF (reference sequence). This CDR3 is built from 15 residues.

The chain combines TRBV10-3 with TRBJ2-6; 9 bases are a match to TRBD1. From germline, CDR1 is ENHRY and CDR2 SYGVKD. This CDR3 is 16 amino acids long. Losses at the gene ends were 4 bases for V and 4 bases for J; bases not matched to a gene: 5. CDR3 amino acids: CAISGGQGTGANVLTF. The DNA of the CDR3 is TGTGCCATCAGTGGGGGACAGGGAACCGGGGCCAACGTCCTGACTTTC.

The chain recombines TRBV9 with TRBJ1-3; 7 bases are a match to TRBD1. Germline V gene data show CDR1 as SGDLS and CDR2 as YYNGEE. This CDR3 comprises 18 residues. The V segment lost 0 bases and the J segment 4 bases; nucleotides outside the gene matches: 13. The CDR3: CASSVATVPSGQGNTIYF. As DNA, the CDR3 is TGTGCCAGCAGCGTAGCTACGGTACCTTCGGGACAGGGAAACACCATATATTTT.

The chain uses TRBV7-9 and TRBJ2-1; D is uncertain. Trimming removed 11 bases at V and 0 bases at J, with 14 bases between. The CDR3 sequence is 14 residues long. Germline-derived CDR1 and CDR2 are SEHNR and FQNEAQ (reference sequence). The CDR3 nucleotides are TGTGCCGTTCCGTGGTACAACTCCTACAATGAGCAGTTCTTC. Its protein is CAVPWYNSYNEQFF.

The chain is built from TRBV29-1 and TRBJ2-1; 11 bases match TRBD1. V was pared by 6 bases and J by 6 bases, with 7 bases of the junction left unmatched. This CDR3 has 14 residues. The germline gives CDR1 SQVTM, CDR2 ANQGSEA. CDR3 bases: TGCAGCGTCGGTCGAGGGACAGGGGGCAATGAGCAGTTCTTC. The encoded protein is CSVGRGTGGNEQFF.

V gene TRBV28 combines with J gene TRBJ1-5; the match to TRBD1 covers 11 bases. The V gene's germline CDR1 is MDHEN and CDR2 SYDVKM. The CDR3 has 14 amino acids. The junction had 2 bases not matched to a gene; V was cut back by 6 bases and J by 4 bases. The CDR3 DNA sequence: TGTGCCAGCAGCGGGACAGGGGGAAATCAGCCCCAGCATTTT. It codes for CASSGTGGNQPQHF. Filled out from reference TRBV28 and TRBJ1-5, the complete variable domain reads DVKVTQSSRYLVKRTGEKVFLECVQDMDHENMFWYRQDPGLGLRLIYFSYDVKMKEKGDIPEGYSVSREKKERFSLILESASTNQTSMYLCASSGTGGNQPQHFGDGTRLSIL.

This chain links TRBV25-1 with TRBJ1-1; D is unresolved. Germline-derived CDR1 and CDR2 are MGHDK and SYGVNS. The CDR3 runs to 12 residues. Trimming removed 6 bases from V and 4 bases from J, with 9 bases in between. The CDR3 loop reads CASREVGTEAFF. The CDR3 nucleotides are TGTGCCAGCAGGGAGGTTGGCACTGAAGCTTTCTTT.

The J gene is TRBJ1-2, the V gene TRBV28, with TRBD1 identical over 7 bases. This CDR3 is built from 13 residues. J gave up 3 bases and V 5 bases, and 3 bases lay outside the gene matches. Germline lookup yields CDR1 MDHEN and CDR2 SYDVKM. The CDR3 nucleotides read TGTGCCAGCAGTATCAGGGGGTACTATGGCTACACCTTC. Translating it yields CASSIRGYYGYTF.